This is a list of T cell receptor beta chains from one sample in a study of PD-1 blockade in classical Hodgkin lymphoma. The assay was immunoSEQ multiplex PCR, and TCRdb's table has in-frame clones only and misses some. This table has approximately 60,000 clones, roughly 90% appearing once. Here the sequenced sample was peripheral blood mononuclear cells (PBMCs), taken at baseline. The receptors were sampled from a human donor with classical Hodgkin lymphoma. Each CDR3 is given with its conserved first and last residue. Fields, in order: J gene, V gene, clone size, CDR3 protein. The listing skips clone size in some rows; elsewhere it reads once, few, many or a size class.

J gene: TRBJ2-3; V gene: TRBV2; clone size: .; CDR3 protein: CASSGGTELGGSGPDTQYF
J gene: TRBJ2-1; V gene: TRBV5-1; clone size: .; CDR3 protein: CASGTGYNEQFF
J gene: TRBJ2-7; V gene: TRBV5-4; clone size: .; CDR3 protein: CASSLGLAGGPGLLDEQYF
J gene: TRBJ2-2; V gene: TRBV2; clone size: .; CDR3 protein: CASKHRDDGELFF
J gene: TRBJ2-5; V gene: TRBV11-2; clone size: .; CDR3 protein: CASRRTSGGQETQYF
J gene: TRBJ1-6; V gene: TRBV2; clone size: .; CDR3 protein: CASSEAFTGSRYNSPLHF
J gene: TRBJ1-1; V gene: TRBV6-6; clone size: .; CDR3 protein: CASSTQGVNTEAFF
J gene: TRBJ1-1; V gene: TRBV4-1; clone size: few; CDR3 protein: CASSQTKQGNTEAFF
J gene: TRBJ2-7; V gene: TRBV7-8; clone size: .; CDR3 protein: CASSFTGGLSAYEQYF
J gene: TRBJ1-5; V gene: TRBV19; clone size: .; CDR3 protein: CASSIRDTNQPQHF
J gene: TRBJ2-5; V gene: TRBV7-2; clone size: once; CDR3 protein: CASSLGVAEETQYF
J gene: TRBJ2-7; V gene: TRBV27; clone size: .; CDR3 protein: CASSLGRGTYEQYF
J gene: TRBJ1-6; V gene: TRBV6-5; clone size: .; CDR3 protein: CASNYRENSPLHF
J gene: TRBJ1-4; V gene: TRBV27; clone size: once; CDR3 protein: CASRSGQGWREKLFF
J gene: TRBJ2-2; V gene: TRBV19; clone size: .; CDR3 protein: CASSFHTGELFF
J gene: TRBJ1-5; V gene: TRBV6-4; clone size: .; CDR3 protein: CASSDRKFNQPQHF
J gene: TRBJ2-6; V gene: TRBV6-1; clone size: .; CDR3 protein: CASSGDLGGANVLTF
J gene: TRBJ1-2; V gene: TRBV5-6; clone size: .; CDR3 protein: CASSLRASGYGYTF
J gene: TRBJ2-4; V gene: TRBV6-1; clone size: once; CDR3 protein: CASSAGGKKYF
J gene: TRBJ2-3; V gene: TRBV9; clone size: .; CDR3 protein: CASSVGGPGTDTQYF
J gene: TRBJ2-7; V gene: TRBV7-8; clone size: .; CDR3 protein: CASSPRLAGREQYF
J gene: TRBJ2-5; V gene: TRBV29-1; clone size: .; CDR3 protein: CSVEEPRFGRAEQAPQETQYF
J gene: TRBJ2-6; V gene: TRBV19; clone size: .; CDR3 protein: CASSTGTGVEGANVLTF
J gene: TRBJ2-4; V gene: TRBV6-6; clone size: .; CDR3 protein: CASRDRVNIQYF
J gene: TRBJ2-5; V gene: TRBV6-6; clone size: .; CDR3 protein: CASSYSQGMETQYF
J gene: TRBJ1-1; V gene: TRBV13; clone size: .; CDR3 protein: CASSAAGGAFF
J gene: TRBJ1-1; V gene: TRBV10-3; clone size: .; CDR3 protein: CAISESPKATEAFF
J gene: TRBJ1-2; V gene: TRBV5-6; clone size: .; CDR3 protein: CASTPGDNYGYTF
J gene: TRBJ1-3; V gene: TRBV6-1; clone size: .; CDR3 protein: CASSVGAGNTIYF
J gene: TRBJ2-3; V gene: TRBV10-3; clone size: .; CDR3 protein: CAISGQGADTQYF
J gene: TRBJ2-7; V gene: TRBV7-2; clone size: .; CDR3 protein: CASSMDRETEQYF
J gene: TRBJ1-6; V gene: TRBV28; clone size: .; CDR3 protein: CASTERGENSPLHF
J gene: TRBJ1-6; V gene: TRBV2; clone size: .; CDR3 protein: CASFGTPYSYNSPLHF
J gene: TRBJ2-2; V gene: TRBV5-1; clone size: .; CDR3 protein: CASSLSGQGTNTGELFF
J gene: TRBJ2-7; V gene: TRBV27; clone size: .; CDR3 protein: CASSFSNGEQYF
J gene: TRBJ2-7; V gene: TRBV11-2; clone size: .; CDR3 protein: CASSPQLGSEQYF
J gene: TRBJ1-1; V gene: TRBV28; clone size: .; CDR3 protein: CASSLWGGQGVPPEAFF
J gene: TRBJ1-1; V gene: TRBV7-9; clone size: few; CDR3 protein: CASSSAFSFTEAFF
J gene: TRBJ1-2; V gene: TRBV12-2; clone size: .; CDR3 protein: CASRLARDGYTF
J gene: TRBJ1-1; V gene: TRBV28; clone size: .; CDR3 protein: CASSLLASSGAFF
J gene: TRBJ2-3; V gene: TRBV5-1; clone size: .; CDR3 protein: CASSTAPPPDTQYF
J gene: TRBJ2-3; V gene: TRBV7-6; clone size: once; CDR3 protein: CASSLVGGRTDTQYF
J gene: TRBJ2-5; V gene: TRBV27; clone size: .; CDR3 protein: CASSLRAGASQETQYF
J gene: TRBJ2-3; V gene: TRBV5-1; clone size: .; CDR3 protein: CASSLLGLYTDTQYF
J gene: TRBJ2-7; V gene: TRBV29-1; clone size: once; CDR3 protein: CSARVGGTYEQYF
J gene: TRBJ2-2; V gene: TRBV6-5; clone size: .; CDR3 protein: CASSYSLGGNTGELFF
J gene: TRBJ2-7; V gene: TRBV18; clone size: .; CDR3 protein: CASSPFPGGMDEQYF
J gene: TRBJ2-1; V gene: TRBV11-2; clone size: .; CDR3 protein: CASSHYSGASNEQFF
J gene: TRBJ2-5; V gene: TRBV7-2; clone size: .; CDR3 protein: CASSLTGRKETQYF
J gene: TRBJ2-2; V gene: TRBV4-1; clone size: once; CDR3 protein: CASSISVFGPGTGELFF
J gene: TRBJ2-2; V gene: TRBV2; clone size: .; CDR3 protein: CASSAEGGRIGELFF
J gene: TRBJ2-3; V gene: TRBV5-1; clone size: .; CDR3 protein: CASSFQDSGTRGDTQYF
J gene: TRBJ2-2; V gene: TRBV9; clone size: .; CDR3 protein: CASSARKGPRGGELFF